This TCR beta chain was found in a study of chemoradiotherapy in HPV16-positive cancers. Study in general: Two HPV16-positive patients' cells yielded candidate HPV-specific clones and common motifs.

As regards this clone: Its antigen remains unknown.

Repeated repertoire sampling spanned the course of chemoradiotherapy. Study-wide points: HPV-specific T cells were functionally defined from only a couple of HPV16-positive patients. Candidate HPV-specific clones and E7-related TCR motifs grew in tumor during treatment.

Libraries were prepared by immunoSEQ multiplex PCR; TCRdb keeps only in-frame clonotypes and omits some of them. The sample records about 10,000 clones, about three quarters being singletons. The CDR3 runs to 15 residues. Trimming at V came to 2 bases and at J to 9 bases, leaving 10 bases not matched to a gene. The V gene's germline CDR1 is SGHTA and CDR2 FQGTGA. The TCR originated in a human donor with HPV-associated anogenital cancer. The sequenced sample was tumor tissue, obtained from a patient who underwent chemoradiotherapy. The chain has TRBV7-3 and TRBJ2-4; the match to TRBD1 covers 7 bases. CDR3 sequence (DNA): TGTGCCAGCAGCTTAGTGACGACAGGGTTGGCCATTCAGTACTTC. Its protein is CASSLVTTGLAIQYF.